These T cell receptor beta chains were read from a single sample in a study of shared clonotypes between healthy human individuals. Clones were sequenced by immunoSEQ multiplex PCR, and TCRdb holds only the in-frame ones, with some missing. The table lists around 980,000 clones, about 84% of them singletons. Sequencing input: memory CD4+ T cells from PBMCs. These receptors all come from a man younger than 30 in good health. Some clones in this sample may be carry-over from other donors' samples. CDR3s include the opening cysteine and the closing phenylalanine or tryptophan. The D gene is left open where the match is weak. Rows may omit the clone size; those that give it use once, few, many or a size class.

j_call v_call clone_size cdr3_length d_call cdr3_nt cdr3_aa
TRBJ2-7 TRBV10-3 . 13 . TGTGCCACCCAGGGGCAGAACTCCTACGAGCAGTACTTC CATQGQNSYEQYF
TRBJ2-5 TRBV6-1 few 15 . TGTGCCAGCAGTGAACAAATTGTGGGGGGCGCGACCCAGTACTTC CASSEQIVGGATQYF
TRBJ2-7 TRBV5-4 . 15 . TGTGCCAGCAGCCGGGCGGAAAACCACTTTTACGAGCAGTACTTC CASSRAENHFYEQYF
TRBJ2-5 TRBV11-2 few 12 . TGTGCCAGCAGCCCAACCCGGGAGACCCAGTACTTC CASSPTRETQYF
TRBJ1-2 TRBV5-4 . 15 TRBD1 TGTGCCAGCAGCTTTTGGGACAGGGGTAACTATGGCTACACCTTC CASSFWDRGNYGYTF
TRBJ1-5 TRBV6-1 . 13 TRBD1 TGTGCCAGCAGGGAGAGACAGGGAAGGCTCCAGCATTTT CASRERQGRLQHF
TRBJ2-2 TRBV7-2 . 14 . TGTGCCAGCAGCTTAGGCAGGGCGACCGGGGAGCTGTTTTTT CASSLGRATGELFF
TRBJ1-2 TRBV10-3 many 13 TRBD1 TGTGCCATCAGTGAGTCGGGACAGGGGGGCTACACCTTC CAISESGQGGYTF
TRBJ2-7 TRBV19 . 15 TRBD1 TGTGCCAGTAGTAAGGGACAGGTTAGCCCCTACGAGCAGTACTTC CASSKGQVSPYEQYF
TRBJ2-7 TRBV5-1 . 14 . TGCGCCAGCAGCTTGTATAACCCGGCGGACGAGCAGTACTTC CASSLYNPADEQYF
TRBJ2-7 TRBV6-6 . 13 TRBD2 TGTGCCAGCAGTAAGCGGGAAGCCTACGAGCAGTACTTC CASSKREAYEQYF
TRBJ2-7 TRBV21-1 . 12 . TGTGCCAGCAGCACAAGGGGAGACGAGCAGTACTTC CASSTRGDEQYF
TRBJ2-3 TRBV29-1 . 14 TRBD1 TGCAGCGTTCCCGGGACAGGGATCGCAGATACGCAGTATTTT CSVPGTGIADTQYF
TRBJ2-7 TRBV2 . 12 . TGTGCCAGCAGGACGGACAGCTACGAGCAGTACTTC CASRTDSYEQYF
TRBJ2-1 TRBV7-2 few 11 . TGTGCCAGCAGCAGACTAAATGAGCAGTTCTTC CASSRLNEQFF
TRBJ2-7 TRBV20-1 . 10 . TGCAGTGCAAGCAGAAGGGAGCAGTACTTC CSASRREQYF
TRBJ2-7 TRBV18 . 13 . TGTGCCAGCTCACCCGGGACCTCCAACGAGCAGTACTTC CASSPGTSNEQYF
TRBJ1-1 TRBV10-3 few 13 . TGTGCCATCAGGCAGGGAGGTGACACTGAAGCTTTCTTT CAIRQGGDTEAFF
TRBJ1-4 TRBV5-1 . 17 TRBD1 TGCGCCAGCAGCTTGGCCCCCAGACAGGGCCTCAATGAAAAACTGTTTTTT CASSLAPRQGLNEKLFF
TRBJ2-3 TRBV28 . 15 TRBD2 TGTGCCAGCAGTTTACCGGGACTAAGGGGAGATACGCAGTATTTT CASSLPGLRGDTQYF
TRBJ2-5 TRBV7-2 few 15 . TGTGCCAGCAGCTTAACTCGCCAGCCCCAAGAGACCCAGTACTTC CASSLTRQPQETQYF
TRBJ2-3 TRBV28 . 17 . TGTGCCAGCAGTTTGCTTAGCCTTCCTCGCAGCACAGATACGCAGTATTTT CASSLLSLPRSTDTQYF
TRBJ2-3 TRBV7-2 . 17 TRBD2 TGTGCCAGCAGCTCTCCTTCTAGCGGGGCTAGCACAGATACGCAGTATTTT CASSSPSSGASTDTQYF
TRBJ1-2 TRBV4-1 . 18 TRBD1 TGCGCCAGCAGCCAAGATCTGGCAGGGGGGAAGGCTAACTATGGCTACACCTTC CASSQDLAGGKANYGYTF
TRBJ2-7 TRBV18 once 14 TRBD1 TGTGCCAGCTCAGAGAGGACAGGGGGCTACGAGCAGTACTTC CASSERTGGYEQYF
TRBJ1-5 TRBV4-3 . 15 . TGCGCCAGCAGCCAGGGAAATAAGGGCGATCAGCCCCAGCATTTT CASSQGNKGDQPQHF
TRBJ2-1 TRBV7-9 . 15 TRBD2 TGTGCCAGCAACACCGGGACTAGCGGGAGCGGGGCCCAGTTCTTC CASNTGTSGSGAQFF
TRBJ2-3 TRBV5-1 . 15 . TGCGCCAGCAGCTTTTCCGGGGTCAAAGCAGATACGCAGTATTTT CASSFSGVKADTQYF
TRBJ2-3 TRBV27 many 17 TRBD2 TGTGCCAGCAGCCCCACACTCCGGCGGGAGGGTTGGGATACGCAGTATTTT CASSPTLRREGWDTQYF
TRBJ2-7 TRBV29-1 few 13 TRBD1 TGCAGCGTTGGAGGACAGGAAATACGAAAGCAGTACTTC CSVGGQEIRKQYF
TRBJ2-7 TRBV9 . 15 TRBD2 TGTGCCAGCAGCCGGAGCGGGAGTTTCGTCAACGAGCAGTACTTC CASSRSGSFVNEQYF
TRBJ2-2 TRBV5-1 . 14 . TGCGCCAGCAGCTTAACCCTGAACACCGGGGAGCTGTTTTTT CASSLTLNTGELFF
TRBJ2-7 TRBV4-1 . 15 TRBD1 TGCGCCAGCAGCCAGGACAGGACAGGGGGCTACGAGCAGTACTTC CASSQDRTGGYEQYF
TRBJ2-1 TRBV12-5 . 15 TRBD1 TGTGCTAGTGGTTTGGACCGGGACAGCTACAATGAGCAGTTCTTC CASGLDRDSYNEQFF
TRBJ2-7 TRBV28 . 15 . TGTGCCATCGCTGGGAACGGGGTAGTGAACTACGAGCAGTACTTC CAIAGNGVVNYEQYF
TRBJ2-2 TRBV7-9 . 15 TRBD2 TGTGCCAGCAGCCCTAGCGGGAGCGGAACCGGGGAGCTGTTTTTT CASSPSGSGTGELFF
TRBJ2-5 TRBV9 once 15 TRBD2 TGTGCCAGCAGCGTAGATCCTAGCGGACTAGAGACCCAGTACTTC CASSVDPSGLETQYF
TRBJ2-5 TRBV6-1 . 14 . TGTGCCAGCAGCGCGGTGCAGGCAGCGGAGACCCAGTACTTC CASSAVQAAETQYF
TRBJ1-3 TRBV5-1 . 15 . TGCGCCAGCAGCCGAGAGATGGGTTCGGGAAACACCATATATTTT CASSREMGSGNTIYF
TRBJ1-2 TRBV6-5 . 15 . TGTGCCAGCAGTTACTCGACTACAGGCAAGGGTGGCTACACCTTC CASSYSTTGKGGYTF
TRBJ2-7 TRBV30 . 11 . TGTGCCTGGAGTAATGGGGTAGCCGAGTACTTC CAWSNGVAEYF
TRBJ2-7 TRBV2 . 11 . TGTGCCAGCACCCCCGGCGGCGAGCAGTACTTC CASTPGGEQYF